Included here is one T cell receptor (beta chain) sequence, with context. What it binds is not known. It was with 60 Vbeta and 13 Jbeta primers that the PCR ran. The repertoire was sequenced with immunoSEQ multiplex PCR; TCRdb's copy has only in-frame clones and lacks some. This sample has roughly 160,000 clones, with roughly 80% found just once. This specimen belongs to a study of cytomegalovirus exposure and HLA in healthy donors. The germline CDR1 and CDR2 sequences are SGHTA and FQGNSA. The CDR3 sequence is 15 residues long. V gave up 2 bases and J gave up 7 bases; unmatched junction bases: 2. Donors in the study were healthy people who gave bone marrow. Study-wide findings and caveats: V- and J-gene trimming of TCR beta was linked (in a later analysis) to a missense DCLRE1C variant. Testing in vitro showed three CMV-associated chains specific for CMV antigens. It was 164 TCR beta chains that were listed as cytomegalovirus-associated.

The TCR sequence derives from a female donor in good health and CMV-seronegative. The chain couples TRBV7-2 to TRBJ1-4, with 12 bases fitting TRBD1. The sample consisted of PBMCs. The CDR3 is CASSLRGQGAEKLFF. CDR3 in DNA: TGTGCCAGCAGCTTAAGGGGACAGGGGGCTGAAAAACTGTTTTTT.